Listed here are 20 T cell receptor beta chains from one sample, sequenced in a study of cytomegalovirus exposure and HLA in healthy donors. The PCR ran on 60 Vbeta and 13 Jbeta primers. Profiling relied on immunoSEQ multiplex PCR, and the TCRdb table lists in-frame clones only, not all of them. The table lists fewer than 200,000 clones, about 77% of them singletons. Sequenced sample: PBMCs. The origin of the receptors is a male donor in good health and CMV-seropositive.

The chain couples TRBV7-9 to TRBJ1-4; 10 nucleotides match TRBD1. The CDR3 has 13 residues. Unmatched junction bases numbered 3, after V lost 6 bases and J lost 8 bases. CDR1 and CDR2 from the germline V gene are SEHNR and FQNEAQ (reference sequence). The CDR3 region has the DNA TGTGCCAGCAGTGGACAGGGGGAAGAAAAACTGTTTTTT. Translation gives CASSGQGEEKLFF.

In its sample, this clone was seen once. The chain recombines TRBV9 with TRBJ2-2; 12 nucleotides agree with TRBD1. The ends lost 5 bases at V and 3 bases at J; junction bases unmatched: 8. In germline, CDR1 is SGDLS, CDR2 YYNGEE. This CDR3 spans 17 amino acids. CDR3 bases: TGTGCCAGCAGTGGGACAGGGGGCCACCCGGACACCGGGGAGCTGTTTTTT. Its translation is CASSGTGGHPDTGELFF.

The CDR3 nucleotides read TGCGCCAGCAGCCGCCGACAGGGGGCACGCAATCAGCCCCAGCATTTT. It yields the protein CASSRRQGARNQPQHF. The chain links TRBV4-1 to TRBJ1-5; 10 bases map to TRBD1. Looked up from germline, CDR1 is MGHRA and CDR2 is YSYEKL. The junction had 5 bases not matched to a gene; V was cut back by 4 bases and J by 2 bases. The CDR3 runs 16 residues.

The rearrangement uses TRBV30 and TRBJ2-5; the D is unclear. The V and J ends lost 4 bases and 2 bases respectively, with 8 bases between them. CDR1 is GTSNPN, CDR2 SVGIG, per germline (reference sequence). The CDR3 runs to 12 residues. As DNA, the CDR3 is TGTGCCTGGAATGTGCGGCAAGAGACCCAGTACTTC. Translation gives CAWNVRQETQYF.

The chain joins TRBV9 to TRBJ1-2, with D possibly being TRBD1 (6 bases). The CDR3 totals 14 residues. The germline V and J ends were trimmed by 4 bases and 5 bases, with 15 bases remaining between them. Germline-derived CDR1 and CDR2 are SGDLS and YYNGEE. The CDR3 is CASSSRGGGYGYTF. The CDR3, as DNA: TGTGCCAGCAGCTCCCGCGGGGGCGGGTATGGCTACACCTTC.

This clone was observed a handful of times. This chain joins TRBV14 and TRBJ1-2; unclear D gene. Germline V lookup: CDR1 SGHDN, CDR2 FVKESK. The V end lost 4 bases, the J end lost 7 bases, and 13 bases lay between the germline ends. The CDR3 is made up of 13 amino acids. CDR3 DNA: TGTGCCAGCAGCCCCACGGTCGCCTCTGGCTACACCTTC. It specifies CASSPTVASGYTF.

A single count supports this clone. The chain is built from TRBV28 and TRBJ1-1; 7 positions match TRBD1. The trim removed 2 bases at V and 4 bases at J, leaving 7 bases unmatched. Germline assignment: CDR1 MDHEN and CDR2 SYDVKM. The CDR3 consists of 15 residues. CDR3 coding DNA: TGTGCCAGCAGTTTAACACAGGGGCTGGTCACTGAAGCTTTCTTT. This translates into CASSLTQGLVTEAFF.

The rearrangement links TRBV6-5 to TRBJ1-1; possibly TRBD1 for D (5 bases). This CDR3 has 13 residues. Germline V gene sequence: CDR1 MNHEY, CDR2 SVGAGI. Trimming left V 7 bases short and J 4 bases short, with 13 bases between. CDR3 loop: CASTSGGTTEAFF. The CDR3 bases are TGTGCCAGCACCTCCGGGGGGACCACTGAAGCTTTCTTT.

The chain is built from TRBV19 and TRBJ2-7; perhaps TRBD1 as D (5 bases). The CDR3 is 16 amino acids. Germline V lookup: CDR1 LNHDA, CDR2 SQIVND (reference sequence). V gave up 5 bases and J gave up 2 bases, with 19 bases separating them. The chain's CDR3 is CASSPGRTLIPYEQYF. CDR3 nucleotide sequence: TGTGCCAGTAGTCCCGGGCGGACACTGATCCCCTACGAGCAGTACTTC.

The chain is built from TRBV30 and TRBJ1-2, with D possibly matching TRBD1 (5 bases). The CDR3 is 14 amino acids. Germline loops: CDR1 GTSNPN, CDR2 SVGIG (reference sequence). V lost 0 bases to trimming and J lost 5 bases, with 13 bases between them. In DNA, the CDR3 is TGTGCCTGGAGTGTAGGAAGGGGCAGGTATGGCTACACCTTC. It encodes CAWSVGRGRYGYTF.

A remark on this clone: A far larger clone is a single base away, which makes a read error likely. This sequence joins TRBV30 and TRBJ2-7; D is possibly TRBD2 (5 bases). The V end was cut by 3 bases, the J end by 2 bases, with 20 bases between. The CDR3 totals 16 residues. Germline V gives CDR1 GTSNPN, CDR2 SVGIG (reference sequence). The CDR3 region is CAWSEGDGPSPYEQYF. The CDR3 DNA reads TGTGCCTGGAGCGAGGGTGACGGGCCTTCTCCCTACGAGCAGTACTTC. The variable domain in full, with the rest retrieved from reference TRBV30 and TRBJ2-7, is SQTIHQWPATLVQPVGSPLSLECTVEGTSNPNLYWYRQAAGRGLQLLFYSVGIGQISSEVPQNLSASRPQDRQFILSSKKLLLSDSGFYLCAWSEGDGPSPYEQYFGPGTRLTVT.

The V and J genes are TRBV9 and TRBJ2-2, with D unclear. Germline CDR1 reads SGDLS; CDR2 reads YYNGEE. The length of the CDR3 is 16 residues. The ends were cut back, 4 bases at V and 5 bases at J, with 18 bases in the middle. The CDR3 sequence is CASSPLLFLGTGELFF. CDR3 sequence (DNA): TGTGCCAGCAGCCCTTTACTATTTTTAGGAACCGGGGAGCTGTTTTTT.

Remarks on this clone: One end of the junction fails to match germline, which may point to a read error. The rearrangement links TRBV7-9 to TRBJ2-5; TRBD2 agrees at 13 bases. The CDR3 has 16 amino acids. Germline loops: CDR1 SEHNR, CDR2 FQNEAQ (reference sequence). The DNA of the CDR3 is TGTTCCAGCAGCTCAGGGACTAGCGGGGCACAAGAGACCCAGTACTTC. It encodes CSSSSGTSGAQETQYF.

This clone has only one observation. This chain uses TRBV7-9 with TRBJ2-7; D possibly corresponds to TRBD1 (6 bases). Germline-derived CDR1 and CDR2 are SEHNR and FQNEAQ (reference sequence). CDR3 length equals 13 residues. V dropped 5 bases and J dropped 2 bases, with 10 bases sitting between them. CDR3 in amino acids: CASSVRTAYEQYF. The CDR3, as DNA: TGTGCCAGCAGCGTCCGGACAGCCTACGAGCAGTACTTC.

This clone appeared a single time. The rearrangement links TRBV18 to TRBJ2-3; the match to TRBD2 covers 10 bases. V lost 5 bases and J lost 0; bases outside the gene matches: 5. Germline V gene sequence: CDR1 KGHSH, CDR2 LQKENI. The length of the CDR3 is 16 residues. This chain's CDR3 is CASSATSGVSTDTQYF. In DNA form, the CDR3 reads TGTGCCAGCTCAGCCACTAGCGGGGTTAGCACAGATACGCAGTATTTT. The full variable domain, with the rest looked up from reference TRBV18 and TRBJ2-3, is NAGVMQNPRHLVRRRGQEARLRCSPMKGHSHVYWYRQLPEEGLKFMVYLQKENIIDESGMPKERFSAEFPKEGPSILRIQQVVRGDSAAYFCASSATSGVSTDTQYFGPGTRLTVL.

The CDR3 coding sequence is TGTGCCAGCAGCTTAGAAGGGGCCTTGAACACTGAAGCTTTCTTT. It specifies CASSLEGALNTEAFF. The rearrangement links TRBV7-8 to TRBJ1-1; D may be TRBD1 (5 bases). Germline assignment: CDR1 SGHVS and CDR2 FQNEAQ. CDR3 length equals 15 residues. V gave up 1 base and J gave up 0 bases, with 9 bases separating them.

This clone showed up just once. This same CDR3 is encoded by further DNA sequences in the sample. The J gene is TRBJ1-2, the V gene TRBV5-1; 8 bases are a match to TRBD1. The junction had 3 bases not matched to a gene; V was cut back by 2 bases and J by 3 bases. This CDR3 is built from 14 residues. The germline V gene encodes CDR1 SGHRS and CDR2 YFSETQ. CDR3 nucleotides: TGCGCCAGCAGCTTTACAGGGGGGGACTATGGCTACACCTTC. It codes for CASSFTGGDYGYTF. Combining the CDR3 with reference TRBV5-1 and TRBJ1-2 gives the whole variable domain KAGVTQTPRYLIKTRGQQVTLSCSPISGHRSVSWYQQTPGQGLQFLFEYFSETQRNKGNFPGRFSGRQFSNSRSEMNVSTLELGDSALYLCASSFTGGDYGYTFGSGTRLTVV.

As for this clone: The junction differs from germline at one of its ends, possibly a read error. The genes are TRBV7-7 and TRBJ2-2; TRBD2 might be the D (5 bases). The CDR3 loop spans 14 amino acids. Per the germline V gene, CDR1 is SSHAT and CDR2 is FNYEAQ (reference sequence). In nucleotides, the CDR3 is TGTGCTAGCAGCTCCGCGGGCAGATACGGGGAGCTGTTTTTT. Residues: CASSSAGRYGELFF. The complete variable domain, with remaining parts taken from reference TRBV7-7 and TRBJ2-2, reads GAGVSQSPRYKVTKRGQDVTLRCDPISSHATLYWYQQALGQGPEFLTYFNYEAQPDKSGLPSDRFSAERPEGSISTLTIQRTEQRDSAMYRCASSSAGRYGELFFGEGSRLTVL.

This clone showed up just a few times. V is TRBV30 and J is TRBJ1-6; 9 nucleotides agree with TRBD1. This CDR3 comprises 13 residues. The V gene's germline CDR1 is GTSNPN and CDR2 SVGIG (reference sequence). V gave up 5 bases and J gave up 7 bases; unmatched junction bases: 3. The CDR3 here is CAWGGQGNSPLHF. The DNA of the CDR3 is TGTGCCTGGGGTGGACAGGGGAATTCACCCCTCCACTTT.

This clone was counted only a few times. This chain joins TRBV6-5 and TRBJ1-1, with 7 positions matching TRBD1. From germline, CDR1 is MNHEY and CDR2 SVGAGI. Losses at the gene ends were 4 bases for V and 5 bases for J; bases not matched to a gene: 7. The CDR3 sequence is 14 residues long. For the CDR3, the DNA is TGTGCCAGCAGTTTAGAGAGGGGGCGGACTGAAGCTTTCTTT. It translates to CASSLERGRTEAFF.